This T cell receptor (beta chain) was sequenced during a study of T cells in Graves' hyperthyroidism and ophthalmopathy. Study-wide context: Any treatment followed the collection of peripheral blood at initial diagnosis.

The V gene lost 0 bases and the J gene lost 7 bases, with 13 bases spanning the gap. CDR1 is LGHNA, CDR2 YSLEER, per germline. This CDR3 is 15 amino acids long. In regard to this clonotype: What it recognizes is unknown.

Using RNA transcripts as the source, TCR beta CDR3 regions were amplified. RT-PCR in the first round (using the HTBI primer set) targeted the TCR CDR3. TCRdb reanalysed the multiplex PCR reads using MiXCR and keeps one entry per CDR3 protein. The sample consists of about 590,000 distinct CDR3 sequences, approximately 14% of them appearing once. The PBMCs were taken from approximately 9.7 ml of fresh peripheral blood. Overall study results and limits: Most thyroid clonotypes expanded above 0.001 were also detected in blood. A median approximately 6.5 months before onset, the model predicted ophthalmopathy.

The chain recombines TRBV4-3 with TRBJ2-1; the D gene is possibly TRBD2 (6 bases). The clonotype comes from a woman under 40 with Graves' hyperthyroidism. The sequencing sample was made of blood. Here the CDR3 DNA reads TGCGCCAGCAGCCAAGAGCGGGATAGCAGGAATGAGCAGTTCTTC. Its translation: CASSQERDSRNEQFF.